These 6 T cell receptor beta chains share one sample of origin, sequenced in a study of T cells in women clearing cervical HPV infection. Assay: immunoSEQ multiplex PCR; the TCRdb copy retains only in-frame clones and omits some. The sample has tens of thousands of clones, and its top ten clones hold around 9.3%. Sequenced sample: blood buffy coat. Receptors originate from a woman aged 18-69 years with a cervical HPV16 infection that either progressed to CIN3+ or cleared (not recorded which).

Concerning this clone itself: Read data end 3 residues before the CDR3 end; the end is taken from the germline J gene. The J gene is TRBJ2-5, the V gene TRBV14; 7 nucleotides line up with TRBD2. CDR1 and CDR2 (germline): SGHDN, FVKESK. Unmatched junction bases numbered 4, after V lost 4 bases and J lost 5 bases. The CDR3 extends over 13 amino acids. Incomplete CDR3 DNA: TGTGCCAGCAGCCGGGACTATGGGGAGACC. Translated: CASSRDYGET. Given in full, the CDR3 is CASSRDYGETQYF.

The CDR3 spells CASSIILASGNYEQYF. The part of the CDR3 DNA that was read is TGTGCCAGTAGTATTATATTGGCTAGCGGGAACTACGAG. The chain couples TRBV19 to TRBJ2-7; 9 bases agree with TRBD2. With the read ending 3 residues before the CDR3 end, the germline J gene is used to fill in that end. V gave up 3 bases and J gave up 3 bases; unmatched junction bases: 9. The V gene's germline CDR1 is LNHDA and CDR2 SQIVND (reference sequence). The CDR3 is 16 residues long. Variable domain in full (rest from reference TRBV19 and TRBJ2-7): DGGITQSPKYLFRKEGQNVTLSCEQNLNHDAMYWYRQDPGQGLRLIYYSQIVNDFQKGDIAEGYSVSREKKESFPLTVTSAQKNPTAFYLCASSIILASGNYEQYFGPGTRLTVT.

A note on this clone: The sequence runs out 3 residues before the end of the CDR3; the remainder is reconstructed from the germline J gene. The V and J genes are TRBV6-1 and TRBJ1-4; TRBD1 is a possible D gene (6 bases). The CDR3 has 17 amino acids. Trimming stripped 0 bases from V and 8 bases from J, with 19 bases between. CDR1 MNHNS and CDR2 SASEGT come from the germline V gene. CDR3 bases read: TGTGCCAGCAGTGAAGCTTCGGGGGGGGGCTCGCGAGAAAAA. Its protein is CASSEASGGGSREK. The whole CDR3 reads CASSEASGGGSREKLFF.

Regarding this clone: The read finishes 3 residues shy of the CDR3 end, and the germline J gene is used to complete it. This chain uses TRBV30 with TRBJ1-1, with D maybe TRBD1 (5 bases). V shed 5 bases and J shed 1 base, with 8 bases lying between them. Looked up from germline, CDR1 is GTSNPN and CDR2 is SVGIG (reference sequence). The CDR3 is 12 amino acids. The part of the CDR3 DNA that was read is TGTGCCTGGGGGGCGCGGAACACTGAA. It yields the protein CAWGARNTE. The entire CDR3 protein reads CAWGARNTEAFF.

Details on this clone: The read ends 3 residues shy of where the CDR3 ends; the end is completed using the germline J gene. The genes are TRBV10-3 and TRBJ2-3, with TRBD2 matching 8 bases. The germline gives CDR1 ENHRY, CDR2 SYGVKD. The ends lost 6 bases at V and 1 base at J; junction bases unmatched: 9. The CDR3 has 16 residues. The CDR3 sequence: CAISSPRGGGTDTQYF. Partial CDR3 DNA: TGTGCCATCAGCAGCCCACGGGGGGGTGGCACAGATACG.

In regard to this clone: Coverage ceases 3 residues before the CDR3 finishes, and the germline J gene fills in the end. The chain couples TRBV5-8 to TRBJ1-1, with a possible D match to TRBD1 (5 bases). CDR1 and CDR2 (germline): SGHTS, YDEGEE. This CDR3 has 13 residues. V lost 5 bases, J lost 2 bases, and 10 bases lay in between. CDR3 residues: CASSWRGNTEAFF. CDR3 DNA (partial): TGTGCCAGCAGTTGGAGGGGCAACACTGAA.